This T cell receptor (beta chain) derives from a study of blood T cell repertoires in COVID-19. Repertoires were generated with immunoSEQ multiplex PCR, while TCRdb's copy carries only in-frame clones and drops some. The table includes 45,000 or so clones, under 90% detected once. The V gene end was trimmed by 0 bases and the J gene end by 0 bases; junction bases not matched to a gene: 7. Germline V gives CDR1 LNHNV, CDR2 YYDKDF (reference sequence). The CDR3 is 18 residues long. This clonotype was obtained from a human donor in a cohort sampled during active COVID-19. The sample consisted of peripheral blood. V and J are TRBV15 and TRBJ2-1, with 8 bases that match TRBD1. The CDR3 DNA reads TGTGCCACCAGCAGAGAACAGGGGGGAAGTAGCTCCTACAATGAGCAGTTCTTC. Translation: CATSREQGGSSSYNEQFF.